The sequence of this T cell receptor (beta chain) was determined in a study of a mutant IDH1 vaccine in newly diagnosed glioma. Background on the study: Patients received vaccination from 4-6 weeks after radiotherapy alone, or with temozolomide cycles. Patients had received radiotherapy, temozolomide, or both previously, most receiving both. Findings of the study overall: Immune responses induced by the vaccine were seen in 93.3% of patients, spanning multiple MHC alleles.

The CDR3 covers 14 residues. V trimming: 5 bases; J trimming: 2 bases; junction bases outside the gene matches: 2. Germline CDR1 and CDR2: SGHTA and FQGNSA. Method: immunoSEQ multiplex PCR; TCRdb's copy keeps in-frame clones and lacks some. The table has 50,000 or so clones, roughly 80% seen once; the top ten hold 6.5% to 9%. Time point here: week 5, during vaccination. Topical imiquimod accompanied each vaccine dose, which consisted of 300 ug of mutant IDH1 20-mer peptide. New WHO grade 3 or 4 IDH1-mutant, ATRX-lost astrocytomas were present in all donors. On this clone: Its antigen is unknown.

The rearrangement uses TRBV7-2 and TRBJ1-5, with 8 bases aligning to TRBD1. This specimen was PBMCs, taken from a glioma patient whose treatment included an IDH1 peptide vaccine. The receptor's source is a woman in her forties or fifties with glioma. CDR3 coding DNA: TGTGCCAGCAGCCAGGGGGCCGGCAATCAGCCCCAGCATTTT. Protein: CASSQGAGNQPQHF.